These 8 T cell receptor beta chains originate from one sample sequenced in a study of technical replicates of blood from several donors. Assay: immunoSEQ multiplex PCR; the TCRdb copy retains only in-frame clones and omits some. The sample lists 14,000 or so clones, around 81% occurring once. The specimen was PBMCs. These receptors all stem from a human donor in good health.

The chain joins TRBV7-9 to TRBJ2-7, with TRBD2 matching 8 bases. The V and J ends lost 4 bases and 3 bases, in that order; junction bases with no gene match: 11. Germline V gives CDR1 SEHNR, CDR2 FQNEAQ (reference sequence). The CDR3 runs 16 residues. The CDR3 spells CASSSAGTRSFYEQYF. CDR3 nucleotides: TGTGCCAGCAGCTCGGCCGGGACTAGATCCTTCTACGAGCAGTACTTC. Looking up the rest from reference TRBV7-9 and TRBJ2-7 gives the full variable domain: DTGVSQNPRHKITKRGQNVTFRCDPISEHNRLYWYRQTLGQGPEFLTYFQNEAQLEKSRLLSDRFSAERPKGSFSTLEIQRTEQGDSAMYLCASSSAGTRSFYEQYFGPGTRLTVT.

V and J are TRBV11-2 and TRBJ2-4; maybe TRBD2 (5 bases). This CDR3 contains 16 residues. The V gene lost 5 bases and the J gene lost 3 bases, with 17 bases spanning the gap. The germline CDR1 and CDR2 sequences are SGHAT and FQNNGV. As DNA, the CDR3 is TGTGCCAGCAGCCCATTAAGAGGCGGAGGCAAAAACATTCAGTACTTC. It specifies CASSPLRGGGKNIQYF.

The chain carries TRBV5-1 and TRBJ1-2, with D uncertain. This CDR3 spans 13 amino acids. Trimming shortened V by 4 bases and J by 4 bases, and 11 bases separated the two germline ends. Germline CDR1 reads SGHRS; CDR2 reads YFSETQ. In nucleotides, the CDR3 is TGCGCCAGCAGCCCGCCCAGTGTCTATGGCTACACCTTC. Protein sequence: CASSPPSVYGYTF.

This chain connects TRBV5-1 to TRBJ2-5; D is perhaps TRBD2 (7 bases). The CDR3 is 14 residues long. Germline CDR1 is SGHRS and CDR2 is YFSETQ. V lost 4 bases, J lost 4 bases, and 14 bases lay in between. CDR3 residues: CASSPGGGGETQYF. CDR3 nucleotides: TGCGCCAGCAGCCCCGGCGGGGGCGGAGAGACCCAGTACTTC. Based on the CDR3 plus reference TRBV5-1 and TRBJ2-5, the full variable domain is KAGVTQTPRYLIKTRGQQVTLSCSPISGHRSVSWYQQTPGQGLQFLFEYFSETQRNKGNFPGRFSGRQFSNSRSEMNVSTLELGDSALYLCASSPGGGGETQYFGPGTRLLVL.

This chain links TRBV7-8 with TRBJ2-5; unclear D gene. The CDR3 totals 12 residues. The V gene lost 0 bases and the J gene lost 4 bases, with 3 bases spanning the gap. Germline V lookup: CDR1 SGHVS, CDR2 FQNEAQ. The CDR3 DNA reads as TGTGCCAGCAGCTTAGCCCGAGAGACCCAGTACTTC. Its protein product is CASSLARETQYF.

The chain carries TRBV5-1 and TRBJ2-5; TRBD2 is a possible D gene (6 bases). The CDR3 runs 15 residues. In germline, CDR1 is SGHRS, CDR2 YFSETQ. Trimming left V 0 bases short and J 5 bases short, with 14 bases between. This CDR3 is CASSLAGARGETQYF. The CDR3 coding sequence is TGCGCCAGCAGCTTGGCCGGAGCCCGGGGGGAGACCCAGTACTTC.

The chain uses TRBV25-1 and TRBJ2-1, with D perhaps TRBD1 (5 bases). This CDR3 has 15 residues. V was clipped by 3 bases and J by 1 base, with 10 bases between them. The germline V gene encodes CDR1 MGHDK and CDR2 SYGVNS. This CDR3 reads CASSDATVSYNEQFF. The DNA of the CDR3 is TGTGCCAGCAGTGACGCGACAGTTTCCTACAATGAGCAGTTCTTC.

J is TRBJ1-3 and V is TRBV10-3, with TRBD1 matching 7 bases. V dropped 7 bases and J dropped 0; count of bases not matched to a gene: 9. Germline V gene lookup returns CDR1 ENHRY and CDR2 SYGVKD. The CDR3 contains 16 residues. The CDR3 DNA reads TGTGCCATCAACGAGGACAGGATAATCTCTGGAAACACCATATATTTT. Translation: CAINEDRIISGNTIYF.